This T cell receptor beta chain was sequenced in a study of OX40 agonist ivuxolimab in advanced cancers. Libraries were prepared by immunoSEQ multiplex PCR; TCRdb keeps only in-frame clonotypes and omits some of them. The profile shows 70,000 or so clones, 80% to 85% of them singletons. Germline CDR1 reads SGHTA; CDR2 reads FQGNSA. The length of the CDR3 is 13 residues. The ends were cut back, 5 bases at V and 5 bases at J, with 13 bases in the middle. This clonotype was obtained from an adult with an advanced solid tumor such as melanoma, head and neck, liver or kidney cancer. This chain joins TRBV7-2 and TRBJ2-7, with D perhaps being TRBD1 or TRBD2 (7 bases each). The specimen comprised CD4+ or CD8+ T cells sorted from blood, sampled in a trial of the OX40 agonist ivuxolimab. DNA of the CDR3: TGTGCCAGCAGCCCTCAGGGGGGGGACGAGCAGTACGTC. It yields the protein CASSPQGGDEQYV.